The text below deals with one TCR beta chain. This entry comes from a study of early T cells in non-severe SARS-CoV-2 infection. The V gene end was trimmed by 5 bases and the J gene end by 5 bases; junction bases not matched to a gene: 18. The CDR3 contains 18 residues. Per the germline V gene, CDR1 is MNHEY and CDR2 is SMNVEV (reference sequence). The TCR library protocol was used to attach unique molecular identifiers. These identifiers were attached to individual cDNA molecules. One entry per CDR3 protein, called by TCRdb with MiXCR from the 5' RACE reads. The sample holds around 46,000 distinct CDR3 sequences; under 14% are singletons and the top ten take roughly a fifth.

J is TRBJ2-7 and V is TRBV27; 10 bases align to TRBD1. The sequence was collected from an adult who was a healthcare worker with PCR-confirmed SARS-CoV-2 infection or an uninfected control (not recorded which). The sequencing sample was made of whole blood. CDR3 loop: CASSRGLIGQGVFDEQYF. The CDR3 DNA is TGTGCCAGCAGTCGTGGGCTTATTGGACAGGGGGTCTTCGACGAGCAGTACTTC.